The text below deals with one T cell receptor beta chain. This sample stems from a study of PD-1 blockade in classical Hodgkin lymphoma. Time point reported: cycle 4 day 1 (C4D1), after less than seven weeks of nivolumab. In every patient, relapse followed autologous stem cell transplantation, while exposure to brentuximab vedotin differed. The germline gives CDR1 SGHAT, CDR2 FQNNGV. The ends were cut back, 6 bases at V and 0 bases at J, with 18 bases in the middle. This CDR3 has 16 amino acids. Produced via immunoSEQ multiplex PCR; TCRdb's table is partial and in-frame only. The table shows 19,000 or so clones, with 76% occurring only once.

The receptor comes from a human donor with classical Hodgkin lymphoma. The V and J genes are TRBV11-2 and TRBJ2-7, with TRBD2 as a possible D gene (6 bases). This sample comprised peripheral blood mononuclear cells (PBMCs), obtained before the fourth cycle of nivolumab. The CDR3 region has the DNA TGTGCCAGCAGTCGTGGGCGGGGTGGAGGCTCCTACGAGCAGTACTTC. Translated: CASSRGRGGGSYEQYF.